This is a list of T cell receptor beta chains from one sample in a study of beta chain features in type 1 diabetes. The repertoire was sequenced with immunoSEQ multiplex PCR; TCRdb's copy has only in-frame clones and lacks some. The sample includes 300,000 to 350,000 clones, around an eighth of them seen just once. Sequenced: naive CD4+ T cells from blood. Source of these receptors: a woman aged 18-29 years with type 1 diabetes. Both conserved end residues are part of each CDR3. The D gene is left open where the match is weak. Size is stated for part of the rows, as once, few or many counts, or as a class when the clone is expanded.

v_gene	j_gene	d_gene	abundance	CDR3nt	CDR3aa
TRBV15	TRBJ1-5	-	few	TGTGCCACCAGCAGAGATCTCTTCAGGGCGGGCAATCAGCCCCAGCATTTT	CATSRDLFRAGNQPQHF
TRBV7-9	TRBJ2-7	TRBD1	few	TGTGCCAGCAGCTTAGTCGGGACAGACTACGAGCAGTACTTC	CASSLVGTDYEQYF
TRBV6-5	TRBJ1-5	TRBD1	few	TGTGCCAGCAGTTCGGGACAGGGCGGGCAGCCCCAGCATTTT	CASSSGQGGQPQHF
TRBV28	TRBJ2-2	TRBD2	few	TGTGCCAGCAGTTTATCGCTTCGCGGGAGGAATTTT	CASSLSLRGRNF
TRBV14	TRBJ2-5	TRBD1	few	TGTGCCAGCAGCGAAGGATATGTTAGGGACAGGGCCCAAGAGACCCAGTACTTC	CASSEGYVRDRAQETQYF
TRBV30	TRBJ2-1	-	few	TGTGCCTGGAGTCCTCCAGGACAGAGATACAATGAGCAGTTCTTC	CAWSPPGQRYNEQFF
TRBV4-2	TRBJ2-5	TRBD2	few	TGTGCCAGCAGCCAAGAGATAGCGGGAGGGCCAATTTTGGAGACCCAGTACTTC	CASSQEIAGGPILETQYF
TRBV18	TRBJ2-1	TRBD2	few	TGTGCCAGCTCACCACCGGGACTAGCGGGGGGCAATGAGCAGTTCTTC	CASSPPGLAGGNEQFF
TRBV28	TRBJ2-7	-	-	TGTGCCAGCAGTCCCCTCCCAAGGCGGGCTGACGAGCAGTACTTC	CASSPLPRRADEQYF
TRBV29-1	TRBJ1-1	TRBD1	few	TGCAGCGTTGGACAGGGTATCACTGAAGCTTTCTTT	CSVGQGITEAFF
TRBV6-6	TRBJ2-3	TRBD1	few	TGTGCCAGCAGGGAGACAGGGTCAGATACGCAGTATTTT	CASRETGSDTQYF
TRBV28	TRBJ2-1	TRBD2	-	TGTGCCAGCGACGGGACTAGCGGCAATGAGCAGTTCTTC	CASDGTSGNEQFF
TRBV7-2	TRBJ1-5	TRBD1	-	TGTGCCAGCAGCATATCGGGACAGGGGCCTTTGGGACAGCCCCAGCATTTT	CASSISGQGPLGQPQHF
TRBV5-7	TRBJ2-2	-	few	TGTGCCAGCAGCTTGGGACTCCAAGGGAACACCGGGGAGCTGTTTTTT	CASSLGLQGNTGELFF
TRBV5-4	TRBJ2-2	-	-	TGTGCCAGCAGCTCTGACACCGGGGAGCTGTTTTTT	CASSSDTGELFF
TRBV2	TRBJ1-5	TRBD1	-	TGTGCCAGCAGGTATCAGGGGGCGCGATCGAATCAGCCCCAGCATTTT	CASRYQGARSNQPQHF
TRBV7-9	TRBJ1-5	-	-	TGTGCCAGCAGCTTAACAGACAATCAGCCCCAGCATTTT	CASSLTDNQPQHF
TRBV30	TRBJ1-5	-	few	TGTGCCTGGAGTGTAGGGTGGCAGGGGCTAAATCAGCCCCAGCATTTT	CAWSVGWQGLNQPQHF
TRBV10-3	TRBJ1-1	-	-	TGTGCCATCCGTCAGGGGCGGTTGACTGAAGCTTTCTTT	CAIRQGRLTEAFF
TRBV30	TRBJ2-2	-	-	TGTGCCTCGGGGGCGAACACCGGGGAGCTGTTTTTT	CASGANTGELFF
TRBV30	TRBJ1-4	-	-	TGTGCCTGCAGAGCAATTGGGGCGAATGAAAAACTGTTTTTT	CACRAIGANEKLFF
TRBV9	TRBJ2-5	TRBD2	few	TGTGCCAGCACTCGGGGCCAGGGCCGGGAGGGGTTGGTGGAGACCCAGTACTTC	CASTRGQGREGLVETQYF
TRBV11-2	TRBJ2-3	TRBD2	-	TGTGCCAGCAGCAGTTCTAGCGGGAGGGCCGCAGATACGCAGTATTTT	CASSSSSGRAADTQYF
TRBV9	TRBJ2-1	TRBD2	-	TGTGCCAGCAGCTACCCGGGGAGGGTGGGGCAGTTCTTC	CASSYPGRVGQFF
TRBV28	TRBJ2-7	-	few	TGTGCCAGCAGTTTAACAGGTTCTCTCTCCGACGAGCAGTACTTC	CASSLTGSLSDEQYF
TRBV28	TRBJ2-7	-	once	TGTGCCAGCAGTTTAGGCGGATACGAGCAGTACTTC	CASSLGGYEQYF
TRBV11-3	TRBJ2-3	TRBD1	-	TGTGCCAGCAGCCGGACAGGGAGCACAGATACGCAGTATTTT	CASSRTGSTDTQYF
TRBV28	TRBJ2-1	TRBD2	-	TGTGCCAGCAGCCAACTAGCGGGAAGGGGTAATGAGCAGTTCTTC	CASSQLAGRGNEQFF
TRBV5-1	TRBJ2-6	TRBD1	-	TGCGCCACCATGGGACAGGGCAACTCTGGGGCCAACGTCCTGACTTTC	CATMGQGNSGANVLTF
TRBV6-5	TRBJ1-2	-	-	TGTGCCAGCAGTTATACAGGTCCCTATGGCTACACCTTC	CASSYTGPYGYTF
TRBV19	TRBJ1-2	-	-	TGTGCCAGTAGTACCCAACAGACAGGCGACTATGGCTACACCTTC	CASSTQQTGDYGYTF
TRBV5-1	TRBJ2-1	-	-	TGCGCCAGCAGGCTAGGAGAGGCCTACAATGAGCAGTTCTTC	CASRLGEAYNEQFF
TRBV7-9	TRBJ1-2	TRBD1	few	TGTGCCAGCAGCCGATCCGACAGGGGATTTGGGTATGGCTACACCTTC	CASSRSDRGFGYGYTF
TRBV5-4	TRBJ2-2	-	few	TGTGCCAGCAGCCCAGGGTACACCGGGGAGCTGTTTTTT	CASSPGYTGELFF
TRBV9	TRBJ2-3	TRBD2	-	TGTGCCAGCAGCCCAAGACTAGCGGGAGGAACAGATACGCAGTATTTT	CASSPRLAGGTDTQYF
TRBV7-9	TRBJ2-7	TRBD1	-	TGTGCCAGCAGCCCCCGGGACAGGGCCTACGAGCAGTACTTC	CASSPRDRAYEQYF
TRBV9	TRBJ2-5	TRBD1	few	TGTGCCAGCAGCCCTAGGGGGGACAGGGTACCGGAGACCCAGTACTTC	CASSPRGDRVPETQYF
TRBV18	TRBJ1-1	-	-	TGTGCCAGCTCACCACCGGCAGGGTGGGGGAACACTGAAGCTTTCTTT	CASSPPAGWGNTEAFF
TRBV2	TRBJ1-5	-	-	TGTGCCAGCAGGGAGACAGTTAAACGGGATCAGCCCCAGCATTTT	CASRETVKRDQPQHF
TRBV30	TRBJ1-5	TRBD1	-	TGTGCCTGCGGAGGGGGACAGTCAAATCAGCCCCAGCATTTT	CACGGGQSNQPQHF
TRBV23-1	TRBJ1-1	-	few	TGCGCCAGCAGTCTTAGAATGGGCCGCACTGAAGCTTTCTTT	CASSLRMGRTEAFF
TRBV30	TRBJ1-1	-	few	TGTGCCTGGAGTGTAAGTGGGGCGGCTGAAGCTTTCTTT	CAWSVSGAAEAFF
TRBV9	TRBJ2-1	TRBD1	-	TGTGCCAGCAGCGCTTACAGGGGGGAGCAGTTCTTC	CASSAYRGEQFF
TRBV2	TRBJ2-7	TRBD2	-	TGTGCCAGCAGTCCTATGAGCGGGATAGGATACGAGCAGTACTTC	CASSPMSGIGYEQYF
TRBV29-1	TRBJ2-1	-	few	TGCAGCGTTGGGGTGACTTTCAATGAGCAGTTCTTC	CSVGVTFNEQFF
TRBV18	TRBJ2-7	TRBD1	-	TGTGCCAGCTCACAGCCGGGACAGGGCTACGAGCAGTACTTC	CASSQPGQGYEQYF
TRBV20-1	TRBJ2-7	-	few	TGCAGTGCTCCTACCCACTACGAGCAGTACTTC	CSAPTHYEQYF
TRBV28	TRBJ2-7	-	-	TGTGCCAGCAGGATCCCGACAGGCGTCCACGAGCAGTACTTC	CASRIPTGVHEQYF